Presented here are 9 T cell receptor beta chains from one specimen sequenced in a study of cytomegalovirus exposure and HLA in healthy donors. Profiled with immunoSEQ multiplex PCR; TCRdb holds only in-frame clones, not every one. The repertoire holds 80,000 to 90,000 clones, with around 96% as singletons. The sequencing input was PBMCs. The receptor set was obtained from a man between 18 and 29 years old in good health and CMV-seronegative.

The CDR3 DNA reads as TGTGCCAGCAGTGCATCGGGACAGGGGGGCCGGCCCCAGCATTTT. It translates to CASSASGQGGRPQHF. This chain joins TRBV6-5 and TRBJ1-5; the match to TRBD1 covers 11 bases. The CDR3 is 15 amino acids. V was clipped by 5 bases and J by 9 bases; unmatched bases: 9. The V gene's germline CDR1 is MNHEY and CDR2 SVGAGI.

The rearrangement joins TRBV5-5 to TRBJ1-5; no firm D call. Germline V gene data show CDR1 as SGHKS and CDR2 as YYEKEE (reference sequence). The ends were cut back, 1 base at V and 5 bases at J, with 7 bases in the middle. The CDR3 runs to 13 residues. CDR3 loop: CASSLSSDQPQHF. CDR3 bases: TGTGCCAGCAGCTTGTCGAGTGATCAGCCCCAGCATTTT.

The genes are TRBV6-5 and TRBJ2-7; 8 nucleotides line up with TRBD1. The CDR3 extends over 14 amino acids. Germline CDR1 and CDR2: MNHEY and SVGAGI. J was trimmed by 2 bases and V by 2 bases; bases with no gene match: 2. The CDR3 loop is CASSYPDRAYEQYV. DNA of the CDR3: TGTGCCAGCAGTTACCCGGACAGGGCCTACGAGCAGTACGTC.

The chain carries TRBV7-3 and TRBJ2-1, with 10 bases that match TRBD2. CDR1 is SGHTA and CDR2 is FQGTGA in the germline V gene. Trimming took 5 bases from V and 5 from J; bases not matched to a gene: 12. CDR3 size: 17 residues. The CDR3 nucleotides are TGTGCCAGCAGCCCCGTAGGGGGGACTAGCGATGACAATGAGCAGTTCTTC. Protein sequence: CASSPVGGTSDDNEQFF.

Notes on this clone: Other DNA sequences in the same sample also yield this CDR3. V gene TRBV5-1 combines with J gene TRBJ2-7; 8 nucleotides line up with TRBD1. Looked up from germline, CDR1 is SGHRS and CDR2 is YFSETQ. V shed 0 bases and J 4 bases; nucleotides not matched to a gene: 3. The CDR3 has 14 residues. This CDR3 is CASSLGTGLYEQYF. The CDR3 DNA reads as TGCGCCAGCAGCTTGGGGACAGGGTTATACGAGCAGTACTTC.

V usage is TRBV5-1 and J usage is TRBJ2-7, with no clear D. Between the trimmed V and J ends, which lost 2 bases and 6 bases, there was a span of 6 bases. Germline V gene data show CDR1 as SGHRS and CDR2 as YFSETQ. CDR3 length: 11 residues. The CDR3 region has the DNA TGCGCCAGCAGCTTACACCCCGAGCAGTACTTC. Amino acids: CASSLHPEQYF.

The gene calls are TRBV29-1 and TRBJ1-1; D gene uncertain. This CDR3 is built from 11 residues. In germline, CDR1 is SQVTM, CDR2 ANQGSEA. V lost 5 bases and J lost 10, with 14 bases in between. DNA for the CDR3: TGCAGCGTTCCCCTAGGAGGGAGAGCTTTCTTT. It translates to CSVPLGGRAFF. The variable domain in full, with the rest retrieved from reference TRBV29-1 and TRBJ1-1, is SAVISQKPSRDICQRGTSLTIQCQVDSQVTMMFWYRQQPGQSLTLIATANQGSEATYESGFVIDKFPISRPNLTFSTLTVSNMSPEDSSIYLCSVPLGGRAFFGQGTRLTVV.

V is TRBV2 and J is TRBJ1-4; a weak D match, TRBD1 (5 bases). Germline V gene sequence: CDR1 SNHLY, CDR2 FYNNEI. The V and J ends lost 8 bases and 8 bases respectively, with 24 bases between them. The CDR3 is 16 residues long. The CDR3 region has the DNA TGTGCCAGCCTAATTAAATCAGGGTTGAGGACCGAAAAACTGTTTTTT. The encoded protein is CASLIKSGLRTEKLFF.

This rearrangement joins TRBV21-1 to TRBJ1-1; the table names TRBD1, a call not compared with the DNA. TRBV21-1 is labeled a pseudogene. The CDR3 consists of 21 residues. CDR3 loop: CASSVSSGTGPSPLMNTEAFF. The CDR3 nucleotides are TGTGCCAGCAGCGTTTCTTCCGGGACAGGGCCTAGTCCCCTTATGAACACTGAAGCTTTCTTT.